What follows are 25 T cell receptor beta chains derived from one specimen sequenced in a study of Ad26.COV2.S vaccination and SARS-CoV-2 variants. Some clones are missing from TCRdb's copy, which holds only in-frame ones; the method was immunoSEQ multiplex PCR. This sample yields over 100,000 clones, of which 80% are seen a single time; roughly 17% belongs to the top ten. The source material was peripheral blood, sampled after recovery from COVID-19. These receptors were obtained from a human donor who had recovered from COVID-19.

The chain carries TRBV5-1 and TRBJ2-3; TRBD1 matches 7 bases. Germline values: CDR1 SGHRS, CDR2 YFSETQ. The CDR3 consists of 15 residues. J gave up 2 bases and V 1 base, and 4 bases lay outside the gene matches. The CDR3 DNA reads TGCGCCAGCAGCTTGCGAGGGGGCCCCACAGATACGCAGTATTTT. Protein: CASSLRGGPTDTQYF.

V is TRBV4-2 and J is TRBJ2-2; possible D gene TRBD1, 5 bases. Germline assignment: CDR1 LGHNA and CDR2 YNFKEQ. The ends were cut back, 4 bases at V and 4 bases at J, with 7 bases in the middle. There are 13 residues in the CDR3. CDR3 region: CASSRDSTGELFF. The CDR3, as DNA: TGTGCCAGCAGCCGAGACAGCACCGGGGAGCTGTTTTTT.

This clone was seen at least ten times. The rearrangement joins TRBV30 to TRBJ1-2; D unresolved. The germline V gene has CDR1 GTSNPN and CDR2 SVGIG (reference sequence). CDR3 length: 13 residues. V lost 4 bases to trimming and J lost 6 bases, with 15 bases between them. The DNA for the CDR3 is TGTGCCTGGAAGGGCAAGGGAAGGAATGGCTACACCTTC. This codes for CAWKGKGRNGYTF. Together with reference TRBV30 and TRBJ1-2, the CDR3 gives the full variable domain: SQTIHQWPATLVQPVGSPLSLECTVEGTSNPNLYWYRQAAGRGLQLLFYSVGIGQISSEVPQNLSASRPQDRQFILSSKKLLLSDSGFYLCAWKGKGRNGYTFGSGTRLTVV.

The rearrangement joins TRBV11-2 to TRBJ2-2; D gene ambiguous. CDR1 is SGHAT and CDR2 is FQNNGV in the germline V gene. CDR3 length: 17 amino acids. V lost 1 base and J lost 1, with 13 bases in between. The CDR3 DNA sequence: TGTGCCAGCAGCTTAGTAGGTGGGCGACGGAACACCGGGGAGCTGTTTTTT. This gives the protein CASSLVGGRRNTGELFF.

The rearrangement joins TRBV19 to TRBJ1-2; perhaps TRBD1 as D (5 bases). The ends were cut back, 4 bases at V and 5 bases at J, with 11 bases in the middle. Looked up from germline, CDR1 is LNHDA and CDR2 is SQIVND (reference sequence). The CDR3 totals 13 residues. The CDR3: CASSRDQGYGYTF. The CDR3 DNA follows: TGTGCCAGTAGTAGAGACCAGGGATATGGCTACACCTTC. Variable domain in full (rest from reference TRBV19 and TRBJ1-2): DGGITQSPKYLFRKEGQNVTLSCEQNLNHDAMYWYRQDPGQGLRLIYYSQIVNDFQKGDIAEGYSVSREKKESFPLTVTSAQKNPTAFYLCASSRDQGYGYTFGSGTRLTVV.

The J gene is TRBJ1-2, the V gene TRBV7-6; D ambiguous. The CDR3 runs 13 residues. V lost 1 base and J 3 bases, leaving 6 bases between the germline ends. Germline values: CDR1 SGHVS, CDR2 FNYEAQ. The CDR3 sequence: CASSLGPYYGYTF. CDR3 bases: TGTGCCAGCAGCTTAGGGCCGTACTATGGCTACACCTTC. Combining the CDR3 with reference TRBV7-6 and TRBJ1-2 gives the whole variable domain GAGVSQSPRYKVTKRGQDVALRCDPISGHVSLYWYRQALGQGPEFLTYFNYEAQQDKSGLPNDRFSAERPEGSISTLTIQRTEQRDSAMYRCASSLGPYYGYTFGSGTRLTVV.

This clone appeared once. The chain employs TRBV28 and TRBJ2-7, with TRBD2 as a possible D gene (6 bases). There are 14 residues in the CDR3. The germline V and J ends were trimmed by 8 bases and 3 bases, with 17 bases remaining between them. Germline values: CDR1 MDHEN, CDR2 SYDVKM. The CDR3 spells CASGRLGTNYEQYF. Here the CDR3 DNA reads TGTGCCAGCGGGAGACTAGGGACGAACTACGAGCAGTACTTC.

This chain joins TRBV7-9 and TRBJ2-7; 12 positions agree with TRBD2. CDR1 is SEHNR, CDR2 FQNEAQ, per germline (reference sequence). The CDR3 runs to 12 residues. The CDR3 DNA follows: TGTGCCAGCAGCCCCATTGGACTAGCGGGGTTGGTC. As protein: CASSPIGLAGLV.

This clone was counted between two and nine times. The chain links TRBV2 to TRBJ2-2, with 9 positions matching TRBD2. V shed 4 bases and J 1 base; nucleotides not matched to a gene: 1. There are 15 residues in the CDR3. Looked up from germline, CDR1 is SNHLY and CDR2 is FYNNEI. The CDR3 DNA reads as TGTGCCAGCAGTGCACTAGCGGGGAACACCGGGGAGCTGTTTTTT. Translated: CASSALAGNTGELFF.

The chain employs TRBV18 and TRBJ1-4; 7 bases agree with TRBD1. CDR3 size: 14 residues. Germline CDR1 is KGHSH and CDR2 is LQKENI. V dropped 3 bases and J dropped 8; count of bases not matched to a gene: 6. The CDR3 DNA follows: TGTGCCAGCTCACCGGACAGGTATCAAGAAAAACTGTTTTTT. Its translation: CASSPDRYQEKLFF.

The V call is TRBV3-1 (or the pseudogene TRBV3-2), the J call TRBJ2-1; TRBD2 matches at 9 bases. CDR3 length: 16 amino acids. Germline V gene lookup returns CDR1 LGHDT and CDR2 YNNKEL (reference sequence). V shed 2 bases, J shed 1 base, and the junction held 3 bases outside the gene matches. The CDR3, as DNA: TGTGCCAGCAGCCAAAAGCGGGGGGCTTCCTACAATGAGCAGTTCTTC. Encoded protein: CASSQKRGASYNEQFF.

This clone was observed many times. The chain carries TRBV27 and TRBJ1-2; 7 positions match TRBD1. CDR1 is MNHEY, CDR2 SMNVEV, per germline (reference sequence). This CDR3 is 11 amino acids long. In DNA, the CDR3 is TGTGCTACCTTAGGGGGCTCTGGCTACACCTTC. Translated, it gives CATLGGSGYTF.

The gene calls are TRBV28 and TRBJ2-7; D not certain. The CDR3 totals 13 residues. Per the germline V gene, CDR1 is MDHEN and CDR2 is SYDVKM. The V end was cut by 5 bases, the J end by 1 base, with 9 bases between. CDR3 nucleotide sequence: TGTGCCAGCAGTCGAGGCAGGTCCTACGAGCAGTACTTC. It encodes CASSRGRSYEQYF.

The chain recombines TRBV28 with TRBJ1-5; D is unresolved. This CDR3 comprises 14 residues. The germline V gene has CDR1 MDHEN and CDR2 SYDVKM. Trimming left V 2 bases short and J 7 bases short, with 12 bases between. The CDR3 region is CASSLRALAQPQHF. DNA of the CDR3: TGTGCCAGCAGTTTAAGGGCCCTCGCGCAGCCCCAGCATTTT.

This chain uses TRBV19 with TRBJ2-7; the D is unclear. Looked up from germline, CDR1 is LNHDA and CDR2 is SQIVND (reference sequence). The ends were cut back, 0 bases at V and 3 bases at J, with 15 bases in the middle. The CDR3 spans 16 residues. CDR3 DNA: TGTGCCAGTAGTATAGATGGAACAACACAATACTACGAGCAGTACTTC. Its translation is CASSIDGTTQYYEQYF.

This chain links TRBV2 with TRBJ2-3; D remains ambiguous. Germline loops: CDR1 SNHLY, CDR2 FYNNEI. The CDR3 has 14 amino acids. V lost 4 bases and J lost 0, with 8 bases in between. DNA for the CDR3: TGTGCCAGCAGTGTGACACTCAGCACAGATACGCAGTATTTT. Residues: CASSVTLSTDTQYF.

This clone showed up just a few times. The chain has TRBV2 and TRBJ2-7, with TRBD1 matching over 10 bases. The CDR3 extends over 15 amino acids. After removal of 7 bases from V and 0 bases from J, the junction contained 6 bases not matched to a gene. In germline, CDR1 is SNHLY, CDR2 FYNNEI. The CDR3 loop is CASTADRGSSYEQYF. The CDR3 DNA follows: TGTGCCAGCACCGCGGACAGGGGGAGCTCCTACGAGCAGTACTTC.

In regard to this clone: A single base is all that separates this from a far larger clone, so a read error is likely. V usage is TRBV27 and J usage is TRBJ1-4; no firm D call. V lost 3 bases and J lost 5, with 7 bases in between. The germline CDR1 and CDR2 sequences are MNHEY and SMNVEV (reference sequence). This CDR3 has 13 amino acids. The CDR3 DNA follows: TGTGCCAGCAGTTTTTTGGGGAATGAAAAACTGTTTTTT. Its protein is CASSFLGNEKLFF. Based on the CDR3 plus reference TRBV27 and TRBJ1-4, the full variable domain is EAQVTQNPRYLITVTGKKLTVTCSQNMNHEYMSWYRQDPGLGLRQIYYSMNVEVTDKGDVPEGYKVSRKEKRNFPLILESPSPNQTSLYFCASSFLGNEKLFFGSGTQLSVL.

This clone was seen more than once but under ten times. The chain uses TRBV29-1 and TRBJ1-5; TRBD1 agrees at 7 bases. After removal of 6 bases from V and 7 bases from J, the junction contained 9 bases not matched to a gene. CDR1 and CDR2 (germline): SQVTM, ANQGSEA. CDR3 size: 13 residues. The CDR3 region is CSVGEGAEQPQHF. The DNA for the CDR3 is TGCAGCGTAGGGGAGGGGGCGGAACAGCCCCAGCATTTT.

This clone is a singleton in its sample. The chain combines TRBV9 with TRBJ2-3, with unresolved D. The CDR3 extends over 13 amino acids. V dropped 4 bases and J dropped 4 bases, with 10 bases sitting between them. The germline V gene encodes CDR1 SGDLS and CDR2 YYNGEE. CDR3 region: CASSKGNPDTQYF. As DNA, the CDR3 is TGTGCCAGCAGCAAAGGGAACCCAGATACGCAGTATTTT.

This clone was observed once. The chain joins TRBV2 to TRBJ1-1; D unclear. Germline values: CDR1 SNHLY, CDR2 FYNNEI. CDR3 length: 14 residues. The germline V and J ends were trimmed by 6 bases and 4 bases, with 15 bases remaining between them. CDR3 sequence reads: CASSPDRGITEAFF. As DNA, the CDR3 is TGTGCCAGCAGCCCTGACCGAGGAATCACTGAAGCTTTCTTT.

This clone was seen once. The gene calls are TRBV4-3 and TRBJ2-1; no clear D gene. CDR1 and CDR2 (germline): LGHNA, YSLEER. V lost 0 bases to trimming and J lost 4 bases, with 10 bases between them. The CDR3 runs to 15 residues. The CDR3 spells CASSQEVNGYNEQFF. CDR3 bases: TGCGCCAGCAGCCAAGAGGTCAACGGGTACAATGAGCAGTTCTTC.

The chain is built from TRBV5-1 and TRBJ1-1, with D possibly being TRBD1 (5 bases). Germline CDR1 reads SGHRS; CDR2 reads YFSETQ. This CDR3 is 16 amino acids long. Deletions cut 2 bases from V and 3 bases from J, with 17 bases between. CDR3 DNA: TGCGCCAGCAGCTTACAAGGGGCCGGGGGGGACACTGAAGCTTTCTTT. Protein product: CASSLQGAGGDTEAFF.

The chain joins TRBV11-2 to TRBJ1-5; TRBD1 might be the D (5 bases). Germline V lookup: CDR1 SGHAT, CDR2 FQNNGV. The length of the CDR3 is 13 residues. Trimming removed 3 bases at V and 4 bases at J, with 7 bases between. CDR3 protein: CASSFGGNQPQHF. The DNA for the CDR3 is TGTGCCAGCAGCTTTGGGGGAAATCAGCCCCAGCATTTT. Drawing the rest from reference TRBV11-2 and TRBJ1-5, the complete variable domain is EAGVAQSPRYKIIEKRQSVAFWCNPISGHATLYWYQQILGQGPKLLIQFQNNGVVDDSQLPKDRFSAERLKGVDSTLKIQPAKLEDSAVYLCASSFGGNQPQHFGDGTRLSIL.

This rearrangement joins TRBV9 to TRBJ1-3; tentatively, D is TRBD1 (6 bases). The CDR3 is made up of 14 amino acids. Trimming shortened V by 3 bases and J by 3 bases, and 10 bases separated the two germline ends. Looked up from germline, CDR1 is SGDLS and CDR2 is YYNGEE. The CDR3 DNA sequence: TGTGCCAGCAGCGCCACAGGGAATGGAAACACCATATATTTT. This translates into CASSATGNGNTIYF. Full variable domain (missing parts from reference TRBV9 and TRBJ1-3): DSGVTQTPKHLITATGQRVTLRCSPRSGDLSVYWYQQSLDQGLQFLIQYYNGEERAKGNILERFSAQQFPDLHSELNLSSLELGDSALYFCASSATGNGNTIYFGEGSWLTVV.